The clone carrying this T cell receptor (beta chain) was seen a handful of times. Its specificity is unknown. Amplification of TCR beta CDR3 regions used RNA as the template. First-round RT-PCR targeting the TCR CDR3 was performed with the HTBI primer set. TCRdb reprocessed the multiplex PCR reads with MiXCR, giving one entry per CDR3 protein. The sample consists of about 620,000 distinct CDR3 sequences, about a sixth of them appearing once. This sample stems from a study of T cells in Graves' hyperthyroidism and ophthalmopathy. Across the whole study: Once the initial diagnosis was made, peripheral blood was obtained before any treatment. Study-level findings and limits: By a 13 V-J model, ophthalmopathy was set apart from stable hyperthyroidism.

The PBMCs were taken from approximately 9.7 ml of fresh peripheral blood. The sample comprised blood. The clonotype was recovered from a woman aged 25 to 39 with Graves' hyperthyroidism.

For the CDR3, the DNA is TGTGCCATCAGTGTACAGGGGGTCGATGAGCAGTTCTTC. This encodes CAISVQGVDEQFF. The chain couples TRBV10-3 to TRBJ2-1, with 8 bases that match TRBD1. There are 13 residues in the CDR3. The V gene end was trimmed by 4 bases and the J gene end by 8 bases; junction bases not matched to a gene: 4. Germline V gene lookup returns CDR1 ENHRY and CDR2 SYGVKD.